This T cell receptor (beta chain) is from a study of blood T cells in healthy people across ages. Extraction of total RNA produced a minimum of 5 micrograms from each sample. It was with a sample-barcoded 5' primer and a J-beta primer mix that a second PCR of roughly 6 to 12 cycles was run. Each cDNA was tagged by a template-switch adaptor containing 12 random nucleotides. TCRdb passed the 5' RACE reads through MiXCR, listing each CDR3 protein once. In the table there are approximately 850,000 distinct CDR3 sequences, 58% of which are singletons. To note about this clonotype: Its antigen is still unknown.

Trimming removed 0 bases from V and 1 base from J, with 9 bases in between. The CDR3 consists of 14 residues. Germline CDR1 reads DFQATT; CDR2 reads SNEGSKA (reference sequence). Findings and caveats of the study: Leaving the PBMCs unsorted stopped any conclusive comparison of naive versus antigen-experienced cells.

The material sequenced was blood. The chain joins TRBV20-1 to TRBJ1-2; no definite D call. The TCR sequence derives from a man aged 25-40 years in good health. The CDR3 region has the DNA TGCAGTGCTAGAGATGAGGCGAATAACTATGGCTACACCTTC. It translates to CSARDEANNYGYTF.